Below, 3 T cell receptor beta chains from the same sample are listed, as sequenced in a study of identical twins (dated by TCRdb to about 2016). The receptor library was made with 5' RACE. Instrument on record: Illumina HiSeq 2000. Through fastp at Q25 and MiXCR, TCRdb rebuilt clones from the public reads, retaining in-frame beta chains. CDR3 protein duplicates are merged, each entry listing the most common genes and DNA. A total of more than 200,000 distinct CDR3 sequences appear in this sample, 11% to 15% of them only once. Approximately 10% of the sample is held by the ten biggest clonotypes. Sequences were obtained from memory (CD45RO+) T cells sorted from blood. The sample's cell subset or site label, in plain terms: CD45RO+ enriched T cells. These receptors all come from a woman between 18 and 29 years old in good health.

This chain links TRBV7-9 with TRBJ2-1; 10 nucleotides line up with TRBD2. The J segment lost 10 bases and the V segment lost 5 bases, leaving 8 bases of the junction unmatched. The germline CDR1 and CDR2 sequences are SEHNR and FQNEAQ (reference sequence). The CDR3 covers 14 residues. CDR3: CASSLLAGVPEQFF. In DNA form, the CDR3 reads TGTGCCAGCAGCCTCCTAGCGGGAGTACCCGAGCAGTTCTTC.

This clonotype was counted a few times. The chain is built from TRBV15 and TRBJ2-2; 9 bases fit TRBD2. The CDR3 spans 15 residues. V lost 4 bases to trimming and J lost 4 bases; unmatched junction nucleotides: 4. Germline lookup yields CDR1 LNHNV and CDR2 YYDKDF (reference sequence). The chain's CDR3 is CATSNARGGTGELFF. The CDR3 DNA sequence: TGTGCCACCAGCAATGCGCGGGGGGGCACCGGGGAGCTGTTTTTT.

Details on this clonotype: An end of the junction does not agree with germline; a read error may underlie this. J is TRBJ1-2 and V is TRBV3-1; TRBD1 agrees at 10 bases. The CDR3 consists of 14 residues. Germline V gives CDR1 LGHDT, CDR2 YNNKEL (reference sequence). CDR3 sequence reads: CASSQGTGGYGYTF. As DNA, the CDR3 is TGTGCCAGCAGCCAAGGGACAGGGGGGTATGGCTACACATTC. Complete variable domain (other parts from reference TRBV3-1 and TRBJ1-2): DTAVSQTPKYLVTQMGNDKSIKCEQNLGHDTMYWYKQDSKKFLKIMFSYNNKELIINETVPNRFSPKSPDKAHLNLHINSLELGDSAVYFCASSQGTGGYGYTFGSGTRLTVV.